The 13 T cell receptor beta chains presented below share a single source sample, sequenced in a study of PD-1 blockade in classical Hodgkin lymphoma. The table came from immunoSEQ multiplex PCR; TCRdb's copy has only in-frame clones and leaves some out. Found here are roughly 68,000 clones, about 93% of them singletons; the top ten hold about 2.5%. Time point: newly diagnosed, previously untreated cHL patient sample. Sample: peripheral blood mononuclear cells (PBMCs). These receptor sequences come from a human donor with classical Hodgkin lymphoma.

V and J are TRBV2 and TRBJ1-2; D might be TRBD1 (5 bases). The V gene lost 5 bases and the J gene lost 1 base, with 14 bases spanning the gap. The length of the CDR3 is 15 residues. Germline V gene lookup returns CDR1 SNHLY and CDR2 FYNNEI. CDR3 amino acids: CASSLAPGGNYGYTF. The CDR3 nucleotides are TGTGCCAGCAGTCTTGCACCGGGGGGTAACTATGGCTACACCTTC.

The chain's CDR3 is CASSADGLAKNIQYF. In DNA, the CDR3 is TGTGCCAGCAGCGCCGACGGACTAGCCAAAAACATTCAGTACTTC. The chain has TRBV9 and TRBJ2-4, with D perhaps matching TRBD2 (5 bases). This CDR3 region has 15 residues. Looked up from germline, CDR1 is SGDLS and CDR2 is YYNGEE. The V end was cut by 3 bases, the J end by 0 bases, with 10 bases between.

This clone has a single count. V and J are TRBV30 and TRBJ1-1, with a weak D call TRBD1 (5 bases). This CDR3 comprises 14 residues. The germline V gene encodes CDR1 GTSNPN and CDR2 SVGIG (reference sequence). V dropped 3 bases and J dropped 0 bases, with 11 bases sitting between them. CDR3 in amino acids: CAWRRDGMNTEAFF. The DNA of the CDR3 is TGTGCCTGGAGGCGGGACGGAATGAACACTGAAGCTTTCTTT.

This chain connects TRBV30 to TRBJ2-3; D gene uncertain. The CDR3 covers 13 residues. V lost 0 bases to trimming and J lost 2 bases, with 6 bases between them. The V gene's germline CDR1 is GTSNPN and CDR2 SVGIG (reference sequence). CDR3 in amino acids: CAWSVRSTDTQYF. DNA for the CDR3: TGTGCCTGGAGTGTACGGTCCACAGATACGCAGTATTTT. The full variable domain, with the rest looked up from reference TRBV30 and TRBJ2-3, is SQTIHQWPATLVQPVGSPLSLECTVEGTSNPNLYWYRQAAGRGLQLLFYSVGIGQISSEVPQNLSASRPQDRQFILSSKKLLLSDSGFYLCAWSVRSTDTQYFGPGTRLTVL.

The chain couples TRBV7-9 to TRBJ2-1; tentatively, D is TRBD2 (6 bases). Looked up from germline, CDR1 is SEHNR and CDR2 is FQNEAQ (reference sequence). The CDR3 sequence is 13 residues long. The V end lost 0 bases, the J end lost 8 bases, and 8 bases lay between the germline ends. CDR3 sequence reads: CASSLAGGDEQFF. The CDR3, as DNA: TGTGCCAGCAGCTTAGCGGGCGGGGATGAGCAGTTCTTC.

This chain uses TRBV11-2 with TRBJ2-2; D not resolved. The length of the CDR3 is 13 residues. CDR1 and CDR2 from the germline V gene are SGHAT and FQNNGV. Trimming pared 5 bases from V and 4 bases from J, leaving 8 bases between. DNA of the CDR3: TGTGCCAGCAGCCCCATGCTCACCGGGGAGCTGTTTTTT. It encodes CASSPMLTGELFF.

The CDR3 region has the DNA TGTGCCACCAGCAGAGAAGCCCACAGCTCCTACAATGAGCAGTTCTTC. Its protein product is CATSREAHSSYNEQFF. The chain has TRBV15 and TRBJ2-1; D remains unclear. The ends were cut back, 0 bases at V and 0 bases at J, with 9 bases in the middle. The CDR3 consists of 16 residues. CDR1 LNHNV and CDR2 YYDKDF come from the germline V gene (reference sequence).

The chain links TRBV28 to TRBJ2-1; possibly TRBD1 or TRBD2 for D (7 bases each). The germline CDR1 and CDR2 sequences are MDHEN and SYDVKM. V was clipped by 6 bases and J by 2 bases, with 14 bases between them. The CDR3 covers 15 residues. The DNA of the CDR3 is TGTGCCAGCAGCCCAGGGGGGGGGACCTACAATGAGCAGTTCTTC. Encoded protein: CASSPGGGTYNEQFF.

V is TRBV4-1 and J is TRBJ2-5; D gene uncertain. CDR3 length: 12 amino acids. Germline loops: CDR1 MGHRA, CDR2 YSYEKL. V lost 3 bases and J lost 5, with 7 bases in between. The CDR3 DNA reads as TGCGCCAGCAGCCAGGTGTGGGAGACCCAGTACTTC. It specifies CASSQVWETQYF.

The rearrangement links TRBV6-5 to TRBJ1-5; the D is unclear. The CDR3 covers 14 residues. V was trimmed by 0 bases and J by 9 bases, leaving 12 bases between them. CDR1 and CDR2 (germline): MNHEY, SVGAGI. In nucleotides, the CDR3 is TGTGCCAGCAGTTACTCGATATGGGTAGGGCCCCAGCATTTT. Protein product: CASSYSIWVGPQHF.

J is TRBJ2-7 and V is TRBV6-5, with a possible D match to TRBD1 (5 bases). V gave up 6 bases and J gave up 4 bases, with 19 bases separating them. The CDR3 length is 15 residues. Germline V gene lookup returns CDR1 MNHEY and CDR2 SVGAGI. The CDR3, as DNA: TGTGCCAGCAGCTCATCGAACAGGCCCCAATACGAGCAGTACTTC. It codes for CASSSSNRPQYEQYF.

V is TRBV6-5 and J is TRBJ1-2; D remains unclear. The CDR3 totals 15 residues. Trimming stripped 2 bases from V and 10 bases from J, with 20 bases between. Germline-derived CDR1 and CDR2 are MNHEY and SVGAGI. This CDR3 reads CASSYGGIGNSDYTF. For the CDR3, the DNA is TGTGCCAGCAGTTACGGAGGGATCGGTAACAGCGACTACACCTTC.

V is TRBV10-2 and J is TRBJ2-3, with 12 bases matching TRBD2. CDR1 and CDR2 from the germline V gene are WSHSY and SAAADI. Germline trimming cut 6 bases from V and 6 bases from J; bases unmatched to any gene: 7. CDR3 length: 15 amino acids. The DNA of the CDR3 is TGCGCCAGCAGCGGGACTAGCGGGTCCCGGGATACGCAGTATTTT. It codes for CASSGTSGSRDTQYF.